This T cell receptor (beta chain) appears in the sequencing data of a study of T cells in Graves' hyperthyroidism and ophthalmopathy. This clonotype was seen only a few times. Antigen specificity is unknown. Germline CDR1 reads SGHDT; CDR2 reads YYEEEE. The CDR3 totals 15 residues. Trimming at V came to 0 bases and at J to 4 bases, leaving 7 bases not matched to a gene. The source material, RNA transcripts, was used to amplify TCR beta CDR3 regions. First-round RT-PCR of the TCR CDR3 relied on the HTBI primer set. Each CDR3 protein is one row after TCRdb ran MiXCR on the multiplex PCR reads. The top ten clones hold 30% to 40% of a sample with a few hundred thousand distinct CDR3 sequences, roughly 13% of them seen once. Overall study findings and caveats: Most expanded thyroid clonotypes above 0.001 also appeared in blood.

The authors obtained PBMCs from roughly 10 ml of fresh peripheral blood. This chain uses TRBV5-6 with TRBJ2-7; 7 positions match TRBD1. The sequenced sample was blood. This clonotype originated in a woman aged 35 to 49 with Graves' ophthalmopathy. CDR3 nucleotides: TGTGCCAGCAGCTTGGTAGGGGGCACTAGGTACGAGCAGTACTTC. The encoded protein is CASSLVGGTRYEQYF.